A single sample is the source of the 8 T cell receptor beta chains below, sequenced in a study of blood T cell repertoires in COVID-19. Some clones are missing from TCRdb's copy, which holds only in-frame ones; the method was immunoSEQ multiplex PCR. Counted here are 45,000 to 50,000 clones, 83% occurring once; the ten biggest clones make up 7.5% to 9.5%. The sequenced sample was peripheral blood. These receptors came from a man older than 75 in a cohort sampled during active COVID-19.

The chain recombines TRBV28 with TRBJ1-5; 9 nucleotides line up with TRBD1. CDR3 size: 17 residues. V shed 3 bases and J 6 bases; nucleotides not matched to a gene: 12. In germline, CDR1 is MDHEN, CDR2 SYDVKM. This chain's CDR3 is CASSFDPQGARGQPQHF. The CDR3 nucleotides are TGTGCCAGCAGTTTCGACCCACAGGGGGCGCGGGGTCAGCCCCAGCATTTT.

Only a few counts were recorded for this clone. The V gene is TRBV5-1, the J gene TRBJ2-1; D gene ambiguous. The CDR3 runs to 15 residues. The germline CDR1 and CDR2 sequences are SGHRS and YFSETQ. V lost 0 bases and J lost 6, with 13 bases in between. DNA for the CDR3: TGCGCCAGCAGCTTGGCGACCCTAGGTCTCAATGAGCAGTTCTTC. Translation: CASSLATLGLNEQFF.

The chain employs TRBV25-1 and TRBJ2-5, with D possibly matching TRBD2 (6 bases). The CDR3 length is 15 residues. Trimming pared 4 bases from V and 2 bases from J, leaving 14 bases between. Germline V gene data show CDR1 as MGHDK and CDR2 as SYGVNS. The CDR3 DNA reads TGTGCCAGCAGTGTAACCGGGACTGGACAAGAGACCCAGTACTTC. Amino acids: CASSVTGTGQETQYF.

This sequence joins TRBV24-1 and TRBJ2-2, with 8 bases identical to TRBD1. This CDR3 is 13 amino acids long. The junction had 1 base not matched to a gene; V was cut back by 7 bases and J by 4 bases. Looked up from germline, CDR1 is KGHDR and CDR2 is SFDVKD. The CDR3 sequence is CATRGTGTGELFF. CDR3 coding DNA: TGTGCCACCAGGGGGACAGGCACCGGGGAGCTGTTTTTT.

The chain combines TRBV5-1 with TRBJ1-1, with 9 bases that match TRBD1. The germline V gene has CDR1 SGHRS and CDR2 YFSETQ. This CDR3 has 13 residues. Unmatched junction bases numbered 8, after V lost 4 bases and J lost 10 bases. This chain's CDR3 is CASSAGTGWRAFF. In nucleotides, the CDR3 is TGCGCCAGCAGCGCTGGGACAGGGTGGCGAGCTTTCTTT.

V gene TRBV5-1 combines with J gene TRBJ1-2, with D maybe TRBD1 (5 bases). V was shortened by 4 bases and J by 6 bases, with 13 bases between the two germline ends. Germline V gene sequence: CDR1 SGHRS, CDR2 YFSETQ. The CDR3 runs 13 residues. The CDR3 loop reads CASSPRDGHGYTF. For the CDR3, the DNA is TGCGCCAGCAGCCCGCGGGACGGACATGGCTACACCTTC.

CDR3 DNA: TGTGCCAGCAGCGGCGGGGGGCAGGGAGTAAACACCATATATTTT. It translates to CASSGGGQGVNTIYF. The chain uses TRBV28 and TRBJ1-3, with a possible D match to TRBD1 (6 bases). This CDR3 is built from 15 residues. V was shortened by 6 bases and J by 6 bases, with 18 bases between the two germline ends. CDR1 is MDHEN, CDR2 SYDVKM, per germline.

The chain has TRBV4-1 and TRBJ2-7, with 9 bases lining up with TRBD1. This CDR3 has 16 residues. From germline, CDR1 is MGHRA and CDR2 YSYEKL. V was clipped by 1 base and J by 2 bases; unmatched bases: 6. The CDR3, as DNA: TGCGCCAGCAGCCAAGCTGGGACAGGGTTTCCCTACGAGCAGTACTTC. This encodes CASSQAGTGFPYEQYF.